Sequencing of this T cell receptor beta chain was carried out in a study of T cells in women clearing cervical HPV infection. About the study: Women with histologically confirmed HPV16-related CIN3 or worse, 2 with invasive cancer, served as cases. Blood came at first lesion visit for cases, post-clearance for controls.

The germline V gene has CDR1 DFQATT and CDR2 SNEGSKA (reference sequence). CDR3 length: 16 amino acids. The germline V and J ends were trimmed by 3 bases and 1 base, with 16 bases remaining between them. On this clone itself: The CDR3 end is not reached by the read, which stops 3 residues before it; the germline J gene fills it in.

TCRdb's copy holds only in-frame clones and misses some; the assay was immunoSEQ multiplex PCR. Its table lists about 35,000 clones. This receptor was taken from a woman aged 18-69 years with a cervical HPV16 infection that either progressed to CIN3+ or cleared (not recorded which). Sequencing input: blood buffy coat. The V call is TRBV20-1, the J call TRBJ2-4; D possibly corresponds to TRBD2 (6 bases). CDR3 region: CSASTGEDFAKNIQYF. The CDR3 bases that were read are TGCAGTGCTAGTACGGGGGAGGATTTTGCCAAAAACATT.